The source of this T cell receptor (beta chain) is a study of cytomegalovirus exposure and HLA in healthy donors. 13 Jbeta primers and 60 Vbeta primers were used for the PCR. Sequencing was performed with immunoSEQ multiplex PCR; in TCRdb, only in-frame clones are kept and a portion is missing. Of over 150,000 clones listed, around 80% are singletons. Germline-derived CDR1 and CDR2 are SGHDT and YYEEEE. With 3 bases clipped from V and 2 bases from J, the junction kept 2 bases outside the gene matches. CDR3 length: 14 residues. V is TRBV5-6 and J is TRBJ2-7; TRBD2 matches at 10 bases. What was sequenced was PBMCs. This TCR was recovered from a man younger than 40 in good health and CMV-seropositive. In nucleotides, the CDR3 is TGTGCCAGCAGCTGGGGGACTAGCGCCTACGAGCAGTACTTC. Amino acids: CASSWGTSAYEQYF.